The 3 T cell receptor beta chains listed next were all sequenced from one sample in a study of blood T cell repertoires in COVID-19. The data were produced by immunoSEQ multiplex PCR, yet TCRdb's version contains in-frame clones alone and is incomplete. In the table there are approximately 250,000 clones, approximately 89% of which are singletons. Sequences were obtained from PBMCs or T cells enriched from blood (not recorded which). The receptor source for this set is a man aged 35 to 55 who had been exposed to COVID-19.

The chain carries TRBV6-5 and TRBJ2-1; 10 bases line up with TRBD2. Germline V lookup: CDR1 MNHEY, CDR2 SVGAGI. V lost 7 bases and J lost 5; bases outside the gene matches: 8. The CDR3 is 15 residues long. The DNA of the CDR3 is TGTGCCAGCAAGGGGAGACTAGCGGGTAACAATGAGCAGTTCTTC. Protein sequence: CASKGRLAGNNEQFF.

The gene calls are TRBV3-1 (or the pseudogene TRBV3-2) and TRBJ1-1, with D perhaps TRBD1 (6 bases). Germline values: CDR1 LGHDT, CDR2 YNNKEL (reference sequence). V was shortened by 0 bases and J by 4 bases, with 12 bases between the two germline ends. The length of the CDR3 is 15 residues. The CDR3 sequence: CASSQEPRTATEAFF. The CDR3 bases are TGTGCCAGCAGCCAAGAACCCCGGACAGCCACTGAAGCTTTCTTT.

The J gene is TRBJ1-5, the V gene TRBV6-5; D might be TRBD1 (6 bases). In germline, CDR1 is MNHEY, CDR2 SVGAGI. This CDR3 region has 15 residues. V was trimmed by 7 bases and J by 5 bases, leaving 18 bases between them. CDR3 DNA sequence: TGTGCCAGCAAACACCCCGGGACACAAGATCAGCCCCAGCATTTT. Amino acid sequence: CASKHPGTQDQPQHF.